The 19 T cell receptor beta chains presented below share a single source sample, sequenced in a study of vaccination effects on CD4 cells after COVID-19. Before any sequencing was done, the ViraFEST assay used viral peptide pools to expand antigen-specific CD4+ T cells. Following an approximately 10-day culture, CD4+ T cells were purified. All participants had two doses of either the BNT162b2 or mRNA-1273 vaccine. These receptors have no identified antigens. Clones were sequenced by immunoSEQ multiplex PCR, and TCRdb holds only the in-frame ones, with some missing. Of roughly 32,000 clones in the sample, around three quarters are singletons; the top ten hold around 12%. Sequenced material: CD4+ T cells from PBMCs cultured with HCoV-229E spike peptides, taken after COVID-19 vaccination. The origin of the receptors is a human donor who received a COVID-19 vaccine.

V gene TRBV19 combines with J gene TRBJ1-2, with TRBD1 as a possible D gene (5 bases). CDR3 length: 16 amino acids. Trimming took off 5 bases at V and 6 bases at J, with 22 bases between the two ends. The germline V gene has CDR1 LNHDA and CDR2 SQIVND (reference sequence). The chain's CDR3 is CASSPQRGITGHGYTF. The CDR3 DNA sequence: TGTGCCAGTAGTCCACAACGGGGCATAACCGGGCATGGCTACACCTTC.

This chain connects TRBV9 to TRBJ2-2; tentatively, D is TRBD2 (6 bases). Between the trimmed V and J ends, which lost 4 bases and 6 bases, there was a span of 16 bases. The CDR3 is made up of 15 amino acids. In germline, CDR1 is SGDLS, CDR2 YYNGEE. The CDR3 DNA sequence: TGTGCCAGCAGCTTTAGCGGAACCGGAGCCGGGGAGCTGTTTTTT. It yields the protein CASSFSGTGAGELFF.

V usage is TRBV30 and J usage is TRBJ1-2, with 7 nucleotides matching TRBD1. V dropped 1 base and J dropped 7; count of bases not matched to a gene: 9. The V gene's germline CDR1 is GTSNPN and CDR2 SVGIG (reference sequence). There are 14 residues in the CDR3. The CDR3 coding sequence is TGTGCCTGGAGTGACCTACAGGGGTGGGGTGGCTACACCTTC. Amino acids: CAWSDLQGWGGYTF.

The chain is built from TRBV6-5 and TRBJ2-7, with 8 bases identical to TRBD1. J gave up 2 bases and V 6 bases, and 9 bases lay outside the gene matches. CDR3 length: 15 amino acids. CDR1 and CDR2 from the germline V gene are MNHEY and SVGAGI. CDR3 in amino acids: CASRTEQGGAYEQYF. The CDR3 DNA sequence: TGTGCCAGCAGAACCGAACAGGGGGGAGCCTACGAGCAGTACTTC.

As for this clone: Mismatch with germline at one junction end may stem from a read error. The CDR3 bases are TGTGCCAGTAGTTACCCGTTGGGCAGCTACTACGAGCAGTACTTC. This translates into CASSYPLGSYYEQYF. J is TRBJ2-7 and V is TRBV6-5; no clear D. Germline V CDR1 and CDR2: MNHEY, SVGAGI. The CDR3 runs 15 residues.

A few counts support this clone. The chain employs TRBV2 and TRBJ2-7, with a weak D call TRBD1 (5 bases). Trimming left V 6 bases short and J 6 bases short, with 12 bases between. This CDR3 spans 12 amino acids. Germline values: CDR1 SNHLY, CDR2 FYNNEI. The CDR3: CASSKDIGEQYF. As DNA, the CDR3 is TGTGCCAGCAGCAAGGACATAGGCGAGCAGTACTTC. Looking up the rest from reference TRBV2 and TRBJ2-7 gives the full variable domain: EPEVTQTPSHQVTQMGQEVILRCVPISNHLYFYWYRQILGQKVEFLVSFYNNEISEKSEIFDDQFSVERPDGSNFTLKIRSTKLEDSAMYFCASSKDIGEQYFGPGTRLTVT.

The V and J genes are TRBV6-4 and TRBJ2-3; 11 nucleotides line up with TRBD2. Germline CDR1 is MRHNA and CDR2 is SNTAGT. The CDR3 is 14 amino acids. V dropped 5 bases and J dropped 5; count of bases not matched to a gene: 3. The CDR3 loop is CASSLGTSGDTQYF. In DNA, the CDR3 is TGTGCCAGCAGTCTAGGGACTAGCGGAGATACGCAGTATTTT.

V usage is TRBV3-1 (or the pseudogene TRBV3-2) and J usage is TRBJ2-7; possible D gene TRBD2, 6 bases. CDR3 length: 16 amino acids. Deletions cut 0 bases from V and 3 bases from J, with 15 bases between. Germline values: CDR1 LGHDT, CDR2 YNNKEL (reference sequence). The DNA for the CDR3 is TGTGCCAGCAGCCAAGAGAGCAGCGGGCTCTACTACGAGCAGTACTTC. It encodes CASSQESSGLYYEQYF.

The chain has TRBV6-5 and TRBJ2-7, with TRBD2 as a possible D gene (6 bases). V was clipped by 6 bases and J by 2 bases, with 14 bases between them. This CDR3 has 14 amino acids. From germline, CDR1 is MNHEY and CDR2 SVGAGI. The CDR3 nucleotides read TGTGCCAGCAGGCGGGGAACCCTGCCCTACGAGCAGTACTTC. This translates into CASRRGTLPYEQYF.

The chain couples TRBV5-1 to TRBJ2-7; a possible D gene is TRBD2 (7 bases). Deletions cut 4 bases from V and 6 bases from J, with 17 bases between. The CDR3 is made up of 14 amino acids. Germline CDR1 reads SGHRS; CDR2 reads YFSETQ. The CDR3 DNA follows: TGCGCCAGCAGCCCTGGGGGGGCAGGCCCCGAGCAGTACTTC. Its translation: CASSPGGAGPEQYF.

The CDR3 DNA sequence: TGTGCCAGCAGACCAGACAGGGGTGGCACCGGGGAGCTGTTTTTT. Residues: CASRPDRGGTGELFF. The chain links TRBV5-5 to TRBJ2-2; 8 positions agree with TRBD1. The V and J ends lost 5 bases and 4 bases, in that order; junction bases with no gene match: 7. The germline gives CDR1 SGHKS, CDR2 YYEKEE (reference sequence). CDR3 length: 15 amino acids.

This clone was seen a single time. The chain is built from TRBV10-2 and TRBJ1-1; D uncertain. V was shortened by 6 bases and J by 1 base, with 9 bases between the two germline ends. The germline CDR1 and CDR2 sequences are WSHSY and SAAADI. The CDR3 has 13 residues. CDR3 region: CASRYTANTEAFF. In DNA form, the CDR3 reads TGCGCCAGCAGATACACCGCGAACACTGAAGCTTTCTTT.

The chain has TRBV6-5 and TRBJ2-5; 7 bases are shared with TRBD1. The trim removed 0 bases at V and 7 bases at J, leaving 5 bases unmatched. The CDR3 extends over 14 amino acids. Germline V gives CDR1 MNHEY, CDR2 SVGAGI. Here the CDR3 DNA reads TGTGCCAGCAGTTACTCGGACAGGTGGACGACCCAGTACTTC. Amino acids: CASSYSDRWTTQYF.

This clone has a handful of counts. This chain connects TRBV7-2 to TRBJ1-4; D might be TRBD1 (5 bases). The CDR3 totals 15 residues. Trimming pared 3 bases from V and 3 bases from J, leaving 11 bases between. Germline CDR1 and CDR2: SGHTA and FQGNSA. CDR3 residues: CASSFNRQPNEKLFF. The CDR3 DNA reads TGTGCCAGCAGCTTCAATAGACAGCCTAATGAAAAACTGTTTTTT.

The chain couples TRBV7-9 to TRBJ1-1, with D uncertain. The CDR3 totals 13 residues. Germline CDR1 SEHNR, CDR2 FQNEAQ (reference sequence). The V and J ends lost 5 bases and 0 bases respectively, with 7 bases between them. This CDR3 reads CASSRDMNTEAFF. The CDR3 nucleotides are TGTGCCAGCAGCCGTGACATGAACACTGAAGCTTTCTTT.

CDR3 DNA: TGTGCCAGCAGTTACCTTCTTGAGGGTAATGAGCAGTTCTTC. This gives the protein CASSYLLEGNEQFF. This sequence joins TRBV6-5 and TRBJ2-1; D is possibly TRBD2 (5 bases). The CDR3 has 14 residues. V dropped 2 bases and J dropped 7 bases, with 12 bases sitting between them. Germline lookup yields CDR1 MNHEY and CDR2 SVGAGI.

This sequence joins TRBV24-1 and TRBJ1-2; D is unresolved. Deletions cut 4 bases from V and 8 bases from J, with 13 bases between. Germline CDR1 is KGHDR and CDR2 is SFDVKD. The CDR3 length is 13 residues. The CDR3 DNA reads as TGTGCCACCAGTGAACTCGACCGAGGGGGCTACACCTTC. This translates into CATSELDRGGYTF.

The chain uses TRBV6-1 and TRBJ1-3; tentative D call: TRBD1 (5 bases). Germline assignment: CDR1 MNHNS and CDR2 SASEGT. The CDR3 runs 17 residues. Trimming cost V 0 bases and J 0 bases, with 12 bases left between them. This chain's CDR3 is CASSEALGGSSGNTIYF. CDR3 bases: TGTGCCAGCAGTGAAGCGCTTGGGGGGAGCTCTGGAAACACCATATATTTT.

V gene TRBV19 combines with J gene TRBJ1-3, with D possibly TRBD1 on 5 matching bases. Trimming shortened V by 7 bases and J by 1 base, and 11 bases separated the two germline ends. The CDR3 is made up of 14 amino acids. The germline V gene has CDR1 LNHDA and CDR2 SQIVND (reference sequence). DNA of the CDR3: TGTGCCAGTACTCGACAGTGGTCTGGAAACACCATATATTTT. Translated: CASTRQWSGNTIYF.